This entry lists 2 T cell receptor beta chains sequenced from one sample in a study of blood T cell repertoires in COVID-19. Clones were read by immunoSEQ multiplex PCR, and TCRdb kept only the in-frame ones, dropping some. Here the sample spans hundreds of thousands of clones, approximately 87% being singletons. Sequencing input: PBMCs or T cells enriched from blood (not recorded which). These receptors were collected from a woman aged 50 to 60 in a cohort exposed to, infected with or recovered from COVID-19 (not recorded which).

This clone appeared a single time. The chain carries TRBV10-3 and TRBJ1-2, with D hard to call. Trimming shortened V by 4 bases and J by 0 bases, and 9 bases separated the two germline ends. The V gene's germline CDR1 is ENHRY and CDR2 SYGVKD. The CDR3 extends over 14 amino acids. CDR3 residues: CAISVSGSNYGYTF. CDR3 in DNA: TGTGCCATCAGTGTGAGTGGTTCTAACTATGGCTACACCTTC.

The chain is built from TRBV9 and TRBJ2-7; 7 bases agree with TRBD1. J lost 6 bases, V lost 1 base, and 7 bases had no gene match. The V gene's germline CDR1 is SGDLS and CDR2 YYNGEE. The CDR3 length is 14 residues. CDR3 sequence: CASSVSSTGLEQYF. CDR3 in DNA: TGTGCCAGCAGCGTATCCTCGACAGGGCTCGAGCAGTACTTC. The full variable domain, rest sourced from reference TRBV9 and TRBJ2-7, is DSGVTQTPKHLITATGQRVTLRCSPRSGDLSVYWYQQSLDQGLQFLIQYYNGEERAKGNILERFSAQQFPDLHSELNLSSLELGDSALYFCASSVSSTGLEQYFGPGTRLTVT.